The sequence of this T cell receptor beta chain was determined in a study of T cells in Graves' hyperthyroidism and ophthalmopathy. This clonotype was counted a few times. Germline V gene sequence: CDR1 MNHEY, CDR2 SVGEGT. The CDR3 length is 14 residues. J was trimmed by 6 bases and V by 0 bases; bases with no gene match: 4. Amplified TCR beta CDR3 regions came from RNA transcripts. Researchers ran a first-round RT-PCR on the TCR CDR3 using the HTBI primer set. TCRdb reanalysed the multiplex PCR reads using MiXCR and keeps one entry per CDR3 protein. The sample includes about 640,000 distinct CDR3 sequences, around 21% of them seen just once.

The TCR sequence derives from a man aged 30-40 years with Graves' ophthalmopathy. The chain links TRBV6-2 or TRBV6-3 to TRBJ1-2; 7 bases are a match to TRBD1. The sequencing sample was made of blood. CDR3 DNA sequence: TGTGCCAGCAGTTACTCGGACAGGATCGATGGCTACACCTTC. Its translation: CASSYSDRIDGYTF.